The 14 T cell receptor beta chains below all came from one sample that was sequenced in a study of radiotherapy plus CTLA-4 blockade in lung cancer. The protocol was immunoSEQ multiplex PCR, while the TCRdb copy is restricted to in-frame clones and leaves out a portion. Of nearly 110,000 clones listed, more than 75% were seen once; the top ten hold approximately 2.5%. Material: peripheral blood, obtained from a patient treated with radiotherapy plus ipilimumab. The receptors stem from a human donor with non-small cell lung cancer that progressed on radiotherapy plus ipilimumab. Some clones in this sample may be carry-over from other donors' samples.

V is TRBV6-6 and J is TRBJ1-1; TRBD1 matches 8 bases. V lost 2 bases to trimming and J lost 0 bases; unmatched junction nucleotides: 5. Per the germline V gene, CDR1 is MNHNY and CDR2 is SVGAGI (reference sequence). The CDR3 loop spans 16 amino acids. The CDR3 sequence is CASSYRTGFVNTEAFF. CDR3 DNA: TGTGCCAGCAGTTACCGGACAGGGTTCGTGAACACTGAAGCTTTCTTT.

This sequence joins TRBV4-2 and TRBJ1-2, with 10 bases lining up with TRBD1. The CDR3 runs to 15 residues. CDR1 and CDR2 from the germline V gene are LGHNA and YNFKEQ. V trimming: 0 bases; J trimming: 8 bases; junction bases outside the gene matches: 6. CDR3 coding DNA: TGTGCCAGCAGCCAAGATCCTGGGACAGGGGCAGGCTACACCTTC. Protein sequence: CASSQDPGTGAGYTF.

CDR3 region: CSAQHYNEQFF. Here the CDR3 DNA reads TGCAGTGCCCAACACTACAATGAGCAGTTCTTC. The rearrangement joins TRBV20-1 to TRBJ2-1; D gene uncertain. The CDR3 loop spans 11 amino acids. The V gene lost 6 bases and the J gene lost 3 bases, with 6 bases spanning the gap. Germline V gene data show CDR1 as DFQATT and CDR2 as SNEGSKA (reference sequence).

The V and J genes are TRBV19 and TRBJ2-3; 9 bases match TRBD2. The V segment lost 5 bases and the J segment 3 bases; nucleotides outside the gene matches: 6. There are 15 residues in the CDR3. Germline V lookup: CDR1 LNHDA, CDR2 SQIVND (reference sequence). The CDR3 DNA reads TGTGCCAGTAGTGTCCTAGCGGGGCTGACAGATACGCAGTATTTT. Translated, it gives CASSVLAGLTDTQYF.

The CDR3 region is CATSGTGTRSYGYTF. The DNA for the CDR3 is TGTGCCACCAGCGGGACCGGGACAAGGAGCTATGGCTACACCTTC. The J gene is TRBJ1-2, the V gene TRBV15, with a tentative D call TRBD1 (6 bases). The CDR3 consists of 15 residues. The germline V and J ends were trimmed by 5 bases and 4 bases, with 17 bases remaining between them. Germline V gene lookup returns CDR1 LNHNV and CDR2 YYDKDF (reference sequence). Full variable domain (remainder filled in from reference TRBV15 and TRBJ1-2): DAMVIQNPRYQVTQFGKPVTLSCSQTLNHNVMYWYQQKSSQAPKLLFHYYDKDFNNEADTPDNFQSRRPNTSFCFLDIRSPGLGDTAMYLCATSGTGTRSYGYTFGSGTRLTVV.

The chain employs TRBV5-1 and TRBJ1-3; D not certain. The V end lost 0 bases, the J end lost 0 bases, and 7 bases lay between the germline ends. The CDR3 is made up of 15 amino acids. CDR1 and CDR2 (germline): SGHRS, YFSETQ. This CDR3 is CASSLVGISGNTIYF. The CDR3, as DNA: TGCGCCAGCAGCTTGGTGGGCATCTCTGGAAACACCATATATTTT.

J is TRBJ1-1 and V is TRBV7-9; D possibly corresponds to TRBD1 (5 bases). The CDR3 length is 13 residues. In germline, CDR1 is SEHNR, CDR2 FQNEAQ (reference sequence). Trimming cost V 5 bases and J 4 bases, with 11 bases left between them. The CDR3 DNA follows: TGTGCCAGCAGCCCGGGACGGATCACTGAAGCTTTCTTT. Its translation is CASSPGRITEAFF.

The chain joins TRBV7-2 to TRBJ2-1; no clear D. Trimming stripped 0 bases from V and 7 bases from J, with 7 bases between. Germline CDR1 is SGHTA and CDR2 is FQGNSA. This CDR3 comprises 13 residues. The CDR3 coding sequence is TGTGCCAGCAGCTTAGCGCGGTTAAATGAGCAGTTCTTC. Encoded protein: CASSLARLNEQFF.

V and J are TRBV5-1 and TRBJ1-1; D gene ambiguous. Between the trimmed V and J ends, which lost 0 bases and 1 base, there was a span of 7 bases. Germline V gives CDR1 SGHRS, CDR2 YFSETQ. The CDR3 spans 14 residues. The CDR3 spells CASSLAATNTEAFF. The CDR3 nucleotides are TGCGCCAGCAGCTTGGCGGCAACGAACACTGAAGCTTTCTTT.

V and J are TRBV7-2 and TRBJ2-5, with D tentatively TRBD1 (6 bases). Germline values: CDR1 SGHTA, CDR2 FQGNSA. V was trimmed by 7 bases and J by 0 bases, leaving 18 bases between them. The CDR3 length is 16 residues. This CDR3 reads CASNPWQGTYQETQYF. CDR3 coding DNA: TGTGCCAGCAACCCCTGGCAGGGGACGTACCAAGAGACCCAGTACTTC. The full variable domain, its missing parts supplied by reference TRBV7-2 and TRBJ2-5, is GAGVSQSPSNKVTEKGKDVELRCDPISGHTALYWYRQSLGQGLEFLIYFQGNSAPDKSGLPSDRFSAERTGGSVSTLTIQRTQQEDSAVYLCASNPWQGTYQETQYFGPGTRLLVL.

The chain links TRBV13 to TRBJ1-1; D uncertain. The CDR3 length is 14 residues. The V gene's germline CDR1 is PRHDT and CDR2 FYEKMQ (reference sequence). V lost 3 bases to trimming and J lost 6 bases, with 14 bases between them. The CDR3: CASSLYDAVAEAFF. CDR3 nucleotides: TGTGCCAGCAGCTTGTATGACGCAGTCGCTGAAGCTTTCTTT. The full variable domain, rest sourced from reference TRBV13 and TRBJ1-1, is AAGVIQSPRHLIKEKRETATLKCYPIPRHDTVYWYQQGPGQDPQFLISFYEKMQSDKGSIPDRFSAQQFSDYHSELNMSSLELGDSALYFCASSLYDAVAEAFFGQGTRLTVV.

The chain links TRBV7-9 to TRBJ1-5; 10 nucleotides agree with TRBD1. The CDR3 spans 17 residues. V shed 4 bases, J shed 1 base, and the junction held 7 bases outside the gene matches. Looked up from germline, CDR1 is SEHNR and CDR2 is FQNEAQ (reference sequence). The CDR3 spells CASSSETGGMSNQPQHF. In DNA, the CDR3 is TGTGCCAGCAGCTCGGAGACAGGGGGCATGAGCAATCAGCCCCAGCATTTT.

The chain joins TRBV6-6 to TRBJ1-4; D is possibly TRBD1 (5 bases). CDR1 and CDR2 (germline): MNHNY, SVGAGI (reference sequence). V was shortened by 7 bases and J by 4 bases, with 16 bases between the two germline ends. CDR3 length equals 15 residues. This chain's CDR3 is CASIDTAGVNEKLFF. CDR3 coding DNA: TGTGCCAGCATTGACACGGCGGGGGTTAATGAAAAACTGTTTTTT.

This clone occurred once. This chain joins TRBV4-2 and TRBJ1-6, with D maybe TRBD1 (5 bases). V lost 1 base to trimming and J lost 3 bases, with 10 bases between them. CDR1 is LGHNA and CDR2 is YNFKEQ in the germline V gene. This CDR3 has 16 residues. CDR3 DNA sequence: TGTGCCAGCAGCCAAGGGGACCGCTACTATAATTCACCCCTCCACTTT. Translating it yields CASSQGDRYYNSPLHF.